This section outlines one T cell receptor (beta chain) sequence together with its context. The sample belongs to a study of T-cell reconstitution after alpha-beta-depleted transplantation in children. For TCRbeta, the library was prepared with unique molecular identifiers. TCRdb redid the calling of the PCR reads with MiXCR, one entry per CDR3 protein. The data contain 500,000 or so distinct CDR3 sequences, approximately 32% of them seen just once; the ten biggest clones take up about 2.3%. This CDR3 comprises 13 residues. Germline V CDR1 and CDR2: DFQATT, SNEGSKA (reference sequence). The V segment lost 4 bases and the J segment 15 bases; nucleotides outside the gene matches: 15.

This specimen was PBMCs from the stem cell graft donor, taken from the stem cell graft. The rearrangement joins TRBV20-1 to TRBJ1-5; 7 bases fit TRBD1. This TCR derives from a human donor who donated a stem cell graft to a child with aplastic anemia. The CDR3 DNA reads as TGCAGTGCTACCGAACTAAGGACAGGTTATTGGCATTTT. As protein: CSATELRTGYWHF.